Listed below are T cell receptor beta chains from one sample, sequenced in a study of T cell responses to AZD1222 COVID-19 vaccine. Here immunoSEQ multiplex PCR was the method, and the copy in TCRdb shows in-frame clones only, minus some. The sample records roughly 120,000 clones, 85% to 95% being singletons. This sample comprised peripheral blood, obtained on day 0 of AZD1222 vaccination. These TCRs come from an adult in good health. Each CDR3 is given with its conserved first and last residue. The D gene is left open where the match is weak. Clone size is shown for a subset of rows, as once, few, many or a class of expanded clone.

d_gene,abundance,v_gene,CDR3aa
TRBD1,-,TRBV5-8,CASRRDRINTEAFF
TRBD1,-,TRBV28,CASTPGQPYGYTF
TRBD1,-,TRBV11-2,CASSLGTGGVNEQFF
-,-,TRBV19,CASRRAGNEQFF
-,-,TRBV28,CASSLGGSYNSPLHF
-,-,TRBV19,CASSLRQNYEQYF
-,-,TRBV7-3,CASSLTYQGKYTGELFF
-,-,TRBV20-1,CSASGKGKLFF
TRBD2,-,TRBV19,CASSMGGTRTQYF
-,-,TRBV28,CASSFRPYGYTF
TRBD2,-,TRBV10-3,CAIRGTSGSGELFF
-,-,TRBV10-3,CASGTDTQYF
-,-,TRBV19,CASSVGGLDTQYF
-,-,TRBV11-3,CASSYEGESGELFF
TRBD1,-,TRBV10-3,CATQRRDRGLAGELFF
-,-,TRBV7-2,CASRWGGSSGNQPQHF
-,-,TRBV11-2,CASSSLVTNPDTQYF
TRBD2,-,TRBV3-1/TRBV3-2,CASSPSGRAYEQYF
-,-,TRBV4-1,CASSHPRRENTEAFF
-,-,TRBV5-6,CASSLLMAANYGYTF
-,-,TRBV7-8,CASTSGETQYF
TRBD1,-,TRBV15,CATSRDLATGGSEQYF
TRBD1,once,TRBV27,CASSSLQGAGETQYF
-,-,TRBV10-1,CASSESEGGTGTGELFF
-,-,TRBV5-1,CASSNLWGSSGELFF
-,-,TRBV19,CASSIDAAYEQYF
-,-,TRBV29-1,CSVAWGGQEQYF
-,once,TRBV27,CASSRGRGEFYGYTF
TRBD1,-,TRBV18,CASGQGPLYEQYF
-,-,TRBV30,CAWSAEGGYTF
-,-,TRBV5-6,CASSLAGGVNLDEQFF
-,-,TRBV18,CASSPLGPSSGNEQFF
-,-,TRBV28,CASFTGHSNQPQHF
-,-,TRBV5-1,CASSEPHDSPLHF
TRBD2,-,TRBV20-1,CSASYTSFPSGNNEQFF
TRBD1,-,TRBV6-5,CASSKTGALPNEQFF
-,-,TRBV6-5,CASSYTSGRYNEQFF
TRBD2,-,TRBV7-3,CASSELAGGHNEQFF
TRBD1,-,TRBV3-1/TRBV3-2,CASSKAGGVGLNSPLHF
-,-,TRBV20-1,CSAGKETQYF
-,-,TRBV2,CASKAGGYYNEQFF
-,-,TRBV9,CASSPRQTNTEAFF